The 20 T cell receptor beta chains below were found in one sample sequenced in a study of post-analysis software for immune sequencing data. Points from the study as a whole: The study found TRBV5-6, TRBV5-1 and TRBV20-1 among about 5 TRBV segments more frequent in patients than controls.

Their target antigens are unknown. Unique molecular identifiers were built into the TCR beta cDNA libraries. MiXCR, applied by TCRdb to the PCR reads, yields one record per CDR3 protein. The sample lists fewer than 850,000 distinct CDR3 sequences, roughly 27% seen once, with roughly 0.53% in the top ten. The sample taken for sequencing was blood. These receptor sequences come from a girl aged 5-17 years with multiple sclerosis.

This sequence joins TRBV6-5 and TRBJ2-3; 10 bases line up with TRBD2. CDR1 and CDR2 (germline): MNHEY, SVGAGI. V shed 6 bases, J shed 3 bases, and the junction held 6 bases outside the gene matches. The CDR3 is 15 residues long. In nucleotides, the CDR3 is TGTGCCAGCAGCTTCATGGGACTAGCGACAGATACGCAGTATTTT. Encoded protein: CASSFMGLATDTQYF.

This rearrangement joins TRBV5-4 to TRBJ2-1; D gene uncertain. The CDR3 has 13 amino acids. CDR1 and CDR2 (germline): SGHNT, YYREEE (reference sequence). V lost 0 bases and J 12 bases, leaving 13 bases between the germline ends. CDR3 protein: CASSLDPRGGQFF. As DNA, the CDR3 is TGTGCCAGCAGCTTGGACCCACGTGGTGGGCAGTTCTTC.

V is TRBV6-1 and J is TRBJ1-2, with a weak D call TRBD1 (5 bases). CDR1 is MNHNS, CDR2 SASEGT, per germline. Trimming left V 8 bases short and J 5 bases short, with 9 bases between. The CDR3 has 11 residues. The CDR3 loop is CASPGGYGYTF. In DNA, the CDR3 is TGTGCCAGCCCGGGGGGGTATGGCTACACCTTC.

This clonotype has a handful of counts. This chain links TRBV14 with TRBJ1-2, with 8 bases fitting TRBD1. The CDR3 loop spans 14 amino acids. The junction had 9 bases not matched to a gene; V was cut back by 4 bases and J by 8 bases. Germline CDR1 is SGHDN and CDR2 is FVKESK. This chain's CDR3 is CASSPGRGLWGYTF. Written as DNA, the CDR3 is TGTGCCAGCAGCCCCGGCAGGGGGCTATGGGGCTACACCTTC.

V usage is TRBV7-9 and J usage is TRBJ1-6; possibly TRBD1 for D (5 bases). The V gene's germline CDR1 is SEHNR and CDR2 FQNEAQ (reference sequence). This CDR3 contains 11 residues. V gave up 10 bases and J gave up 10 bases, with 11 bases separating them. CDR3 DNA sequence: TGTGCCATCCGGGGGGGGTCACCCCTCCACTTT. Translated, it gives CAIRGGSPLHF. Complete variable domain (other parts from reference TRBV7-9 and TRBJ1-6): DTGVSQNPRHKITKRGQNVTFRCDPISEHNRLYWYRQTLGQGPEFLTYFQNEAQLEKSRLLSDRFSAERPKGSFSTLEIQRTEQGDSAMYLCAIRGGSPLHFGNGTRLTVT.

This sequence joins TRBV5-1 and TRBJ2-1; TRBD2 matches 7 bases. Germline CDR1 SGHRS, CDR2 YFSETQ. The CDR3 has 15 amino acids. J was trimmed by 9 bases and V by 1 base; bases with no gene match: 10. In DNA, the CDR3 is TGCGCCAGCAGCTTGTCATCCCGGGGAGGGAGTGAGCAGTTCTTC. Its protein is CASSLSSRGGSEQFF.

The rearrangement links TRBV6-2 or TRBV6-3 to TRBJ2-6, with TRBD2 as a possible D gene (5 bases). CDR1 is MNHEY and CDR2 is SVGEGT in the germline V gene. The CDR3 has 14 amino acids. Trimming cost V 8 bases and J 1 base, with 9 bases left between them. CDR3 coding DNA: TGTGCCAGCGGGAGTCTGTCTGGGGCCAACGTCCTGACTTTC. Residues: CASGSLSGANVLTF.

The chain has TRBV5-1 and TRBJ2-1, with TRBD2 identical over 15 bases. After removal of 4 bases from V and 8 bases from J, the junction contained 10 bases not matched to a gene. The CDR3 runs to 17 residues. The germline V gene encodes CDR1 SGHRS and CDR2 YFSETQ. CDR3 in amino acids: CASSPAWTSGGADEQFF. CDR3 DNA: TGCGCCAGCAGCCCTGCATGGACTAGCGGGGGGGCCGATGAGCAGTTCTTC.

On this clonotype: At one end the junction does not follow the germline gene, possibly because of a read error. V usage is TRBV7-9 and J usage is TRBJ2-7, with 11 bases fitting TRBD2. The length of the CDR3 is 15 residues. Germline V gene data show CDR1 as SEHNR and CDR2 as FQNEAQ (reference sequence). CDR3 DNA: TGTGCCGGCAGCTATATAGCGGGAGGGATTTACGAGCAGTACTTC. Translated, it gives CAGSYIAGGIYEQYF.

V gene TRBV20-1 combines with J gene TRBJ2-3; TRBD1 matches 7 bases. Germline CDR1 DFQATT, CDR2 SNEGSKA (reference sequence). This CDR3 spans 13 amino acids. The junction had 5 bases not matched to a gene; V was cut back by 2 bases and J by 6 bases. The CDR3 coding sequence is TGCAGTGCTAGAACAGGGGTTGAGGATACGCAGTATTTT. Translating it yields CSARTGVEDTQYF.

The CDR3 loop reads CASSPPQGQPGGTEAFF. The CDR3 DNA reads as TGTGCCAGCAGCCCGCCCCAGGGGCAGCCGGGGGGGACTGAAGCTTTCTTT. The rearrangement joins TRBV7-9 to TRBJ1-1; weak D call: TRBD1 (6 bases). V was trimmed by 5 bases and J by 5 bases, leaving 24 bases between them. The CDR3 has 17 amino acids. Germline-derived CDR1 and CDR2 are SEHNR and FQNEAQ (reference sequence).

The table lists this clonotype with a few counts. The chain combines TRBV10-3 with TRBJ2-7; D gene unclear. Trimming pared 4 bases from V and 7 bases from J, leaving 17 bases between. The CDR3 is made up of 14 amino acids. The germline V gene encodes CDR1 ENHRY and CDR2 SYGVKD. In nucleotides, the CDR3 is TGTGCCATCAGTGCTGGTCAAACCGGCTGGGAGCAGTACTTC. Translating gives CAISAGQTGWEQYF.

This chain joins TRBV7-2 and TRBJ2-4; TRBD2 agrees at 16 bases. The germline gives CDR1 SGHTA, CDR2 FQGNSA. The CDR3 length is 19 residues. V shed 5 bases and J 1 base; nucleotides not matched to a gene: 8. CDR3 residues: CASSNSGTSGRAAKNIQYF. CDR3 DNA sequence: TGTGCCAGCAGCAACTCCGGGACTAGCGGGAGGGCCGCCAAAAACATTCAGTACTTC.

Regarding this clonotype: A read error may explain this, as a much larger clone is one base away. This chain joins TRBV5-1 and TRBJ2-1; 9 nucleotides match TRBD1. The length of the CDR3 is 14 residues. The germline V gene has CDR1 SGHRS and CDR2 YFSETQ. CDR3 residues: CAGSLGTGYNEQFF. DNA of the CDR3: TGCGCCGGCAGCTTGGGGACAGGGTACAATGAGCAGTTCTTC.

J is TRBJ1-2 and V is TRBV12-3 or TRBV12-4, with no clear D. The CDR3 is 14 amino acids. Trimming pared 5 bases from V and 4 bases from J, leaving 14 bases between. The CDR3 here is CASSRASFRYGYTF. The CDR3 DNA sequence: TGTGCCAGCAGTCGCGCCTCGTTCCGCTATGGCTACACCTTC.

This clonotype was counted a few times. The chain joins TRBV7-2 to TRBJ2-3; tentative D call: TRBD1 (5 bases). This CDR3 spans 14 amino acids. Trimming shortened V by 1 base and J by 8 bases, and 13 bases separated the two germline ends. The germline CDR1 and CDR2 sequences are SGHTA and FQGNSA. The CDR3 region has the DNA TGTGCCAGCAGCTTAGGTCAGGGATTCGGTACGCAGTATTTT. It translates to CASSLGQGFGTQYF.

In this sample, this clonotype turned up many times. Relative to the germline gene, one junction end is altered; a read error may explain this. The chain recombines TRBV3-1 with TRBJ2-6; D unclear. The CDR3 runs to 15 residues. Germline V CDR1 and CDR2: LGHDT, YNNKEL (reference sequence). For the CDR3, the DNA is TGCGCCAGCAGCCAAGATTTTTCTGGGGCCAACGTCCTGACTTTC. This translates into CASSQDFSGANVLTF. Together with reference TRBV3-1 and TRBJ2-6, the CDR3 gives the full variable domain: DTAVSQTPKYLVTQMGNDKSIKCEQNLGHDTMYWYKQDSKKFLKIMFSYNNKELIINETVPNRFSPKSPDKAHLNLHINSLELGDSAVYFCASSQDFSGANVLTFGAGSRLTVL.

In the case of this clonotype: An end of the junction differs from the germline gene, which may be a read error. This chain joins TRBV7-7 and TRBJ2-1; 8 bases line up with TRBD2. This CDR3 contains 14 residues. Germline lookup yields CDR1 SSHAT and CDR2 FNYEAQ (reference sequence). CDR3 residues: CASSLSGGRNKQFF. The CDR3 bases are TGTGCTAGCAGCTTATCCGGCGGGAGGAACAAGCAGTTCTTC.

This clonotype was seen repeatedly, ten times or more. The CDR3 loop reads CASSRDREETQYF. The CDR3, as DNA: TGTGCCAGCAGTCGAGACAGAGAAGAGACCCAGTACTTC. The chain has TRBV6-4 and TRBJ2-5; D possibly corresponds to TRBD1 (5 bases). Trimming left V 5 bases short and J 3 bases short, with 10 bases between. The CDR3 is 13 residues long. CDR1 MRHNA and CDR2 SNTAGT come from the germline V gene.

As to this clonotype: Germline and junction disagree at one end, which may indicate a read error. The genes are TRBV20-1 and TRBJ2-6; perhaps TRBD2 as D (6 bases). This CDR3 contains 15 residues. Germline V gene lookup returns CDR1 DFQATT and CDR2 SNEGSKA (reference sequence). As DNA, the CDR3 is TGCAGTGCTAGAGAAAGGGAGGCTGGGGCCAACGTCCGGACTTTC. It yields the protein CSAREREAGANVRTF.